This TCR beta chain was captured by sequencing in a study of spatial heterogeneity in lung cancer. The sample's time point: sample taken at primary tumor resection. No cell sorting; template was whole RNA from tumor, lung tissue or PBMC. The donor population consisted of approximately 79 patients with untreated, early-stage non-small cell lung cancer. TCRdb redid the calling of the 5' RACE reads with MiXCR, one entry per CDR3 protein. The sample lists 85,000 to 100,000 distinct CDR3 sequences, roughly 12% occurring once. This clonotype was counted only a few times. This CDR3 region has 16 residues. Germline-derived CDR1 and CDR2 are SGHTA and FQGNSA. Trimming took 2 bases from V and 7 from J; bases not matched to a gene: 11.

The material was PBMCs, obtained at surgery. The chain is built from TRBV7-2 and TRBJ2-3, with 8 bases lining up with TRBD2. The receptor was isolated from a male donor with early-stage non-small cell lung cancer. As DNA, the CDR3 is TGTGCCAGCAGCTTAACTTCCGGGGGGGCTGTAAATACGCAGTATTTT. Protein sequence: CASSLTSGGAVNTQYF. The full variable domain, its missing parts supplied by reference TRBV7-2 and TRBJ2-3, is GAGVSQSPSNKVTEKGKDVELRCDPISGHTALYWYRQSLGQGLEFLIYFQGNSAPDKSGLPSDRFSAERTGGSVSTLTIQRTQQEDSAVYLCASSLTSGGAVNTQYFGPGTRLTVL.